This T cell receptor beta chain was identified in a study of blood T cell repertoires in COVID-19. Study-wide context: Acute and convalescent COVID-19 samples came from the United States, Italy and Spain. The cDNA or gDNA used as material had been derived from T cells, B-cell-depleted T cells, or PBMCs.

This CDR3 region has 15 residues. The V end was cut by 1 base, the J end by 3 bases, with 13 bases between. From germline, CDR1 is SGHRS and CDR2 YFSETQ. In the original workflow: From reference gene primer amplification, estimates of nucleated cell counts were derived. Profiling relied on immunoSEQ multiplex PCR, and the TCRdb table lists in-frame clones only, not all of them. From that table come the V and J calls and clone size; the DNA was used to work out D and trimming. The table has roughly 180,000 clones, about 70% seen once. Sequenced material: peripheral blood. The receptor was isolated from a woman in her forties or fifties with active or convalescent COVID-19. This rearrangement joins TRBV5-1 to TRBJ2-5; D ambiguous. CDR3 sequence: CASSLYPAGKETQYF. Written as DNA, the CDR3 is TGCGCCAGCAGCTTGTATCCTGCAGGCAAAGAGACCCAGTACTTC.